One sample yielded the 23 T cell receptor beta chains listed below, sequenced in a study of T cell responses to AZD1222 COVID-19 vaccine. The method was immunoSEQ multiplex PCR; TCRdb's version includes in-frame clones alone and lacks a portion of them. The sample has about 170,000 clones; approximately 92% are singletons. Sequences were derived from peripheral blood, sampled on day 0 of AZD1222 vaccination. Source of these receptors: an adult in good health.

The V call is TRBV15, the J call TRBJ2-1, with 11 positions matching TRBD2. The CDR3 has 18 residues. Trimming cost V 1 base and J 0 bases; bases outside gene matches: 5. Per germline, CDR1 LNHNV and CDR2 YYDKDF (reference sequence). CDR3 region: CATSRVFTSGSSYNEQFF. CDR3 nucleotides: TGTGCCACCAGCAGAGTTTTCACTAGCGGGAGCTCCTACAATGAGCAGTTCTTC.

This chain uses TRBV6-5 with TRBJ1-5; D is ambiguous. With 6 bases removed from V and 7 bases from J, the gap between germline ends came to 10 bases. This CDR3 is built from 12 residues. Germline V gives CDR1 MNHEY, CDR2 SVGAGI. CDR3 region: CASRDRRQPQHF. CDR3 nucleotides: TGTGCCAGCAGAGACCGTCGACAGCCCCAGCATTTT.

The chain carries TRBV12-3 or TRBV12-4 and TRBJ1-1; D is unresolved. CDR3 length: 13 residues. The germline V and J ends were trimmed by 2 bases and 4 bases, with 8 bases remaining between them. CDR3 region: CASSLRESTEAFF. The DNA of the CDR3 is TGTGCCAGCAGTTTACGCGAGTCCACTGAAGCTTTCTTT.

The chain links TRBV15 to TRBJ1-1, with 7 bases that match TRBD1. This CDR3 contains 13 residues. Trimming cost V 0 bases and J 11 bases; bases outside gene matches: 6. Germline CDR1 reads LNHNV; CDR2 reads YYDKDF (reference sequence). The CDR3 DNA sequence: TGTGCCACCAGCAGAGATGTGGGACAGTCTGCTTTCTTT. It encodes CATSRDVGQSAFF.

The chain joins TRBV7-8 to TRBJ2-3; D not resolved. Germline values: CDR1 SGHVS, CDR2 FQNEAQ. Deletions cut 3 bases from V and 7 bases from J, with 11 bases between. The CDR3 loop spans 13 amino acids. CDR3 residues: CASSFRADNTQYF. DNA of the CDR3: TGTGCCAGCAGCTTTAGGGCGGATAATACGCAGTATTTT.

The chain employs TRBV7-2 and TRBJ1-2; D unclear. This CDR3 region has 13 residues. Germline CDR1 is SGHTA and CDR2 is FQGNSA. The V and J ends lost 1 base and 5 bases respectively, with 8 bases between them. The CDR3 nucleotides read TGTGCCAGCAGCTTAGGCCGAGATTATGGCTACACCTTC. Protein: CASSLGRDYGYTF.

CDR3 loop: CASTQHNYGYTF. The CDR3 nucleotides are TGTGCCAGCACACAGCATAACTATGGCTACACCTTC. J is TRBJ1-2 and V is TRBV2; D remains ambiguous. CDR3 length: 12 residues. V dropped 7 bases and J dropped 1 base, with 7 bases sitting between them. Germline CDR1 is SNHLY and CDR2 is FYNNEI.

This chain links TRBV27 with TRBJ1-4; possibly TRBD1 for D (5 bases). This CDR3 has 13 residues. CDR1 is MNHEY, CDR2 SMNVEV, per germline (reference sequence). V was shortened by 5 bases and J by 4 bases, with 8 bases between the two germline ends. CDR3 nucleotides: TGTGCCAGCAGTCTGGGGGGTAATGAAAAACTGTTTTTT. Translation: CASSLGGNEKLFF.

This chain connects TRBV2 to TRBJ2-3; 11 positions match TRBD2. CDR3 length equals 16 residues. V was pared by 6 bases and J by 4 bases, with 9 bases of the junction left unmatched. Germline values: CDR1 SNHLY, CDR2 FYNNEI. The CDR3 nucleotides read TGTGCCAGCAGGGCCACTAGCGGGAGCTTCGCAGATACGCAGTATTTT. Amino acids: CASRATSGSFADTQYF.

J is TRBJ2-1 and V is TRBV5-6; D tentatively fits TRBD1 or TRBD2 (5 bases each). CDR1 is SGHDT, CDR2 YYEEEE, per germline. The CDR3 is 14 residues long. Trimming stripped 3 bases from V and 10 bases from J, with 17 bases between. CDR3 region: CASSSTGTAGEQFF. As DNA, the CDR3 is TGTGCCAGCAGCTCAACCGGGACGGCTGGCGAGCAGTTCTTC.

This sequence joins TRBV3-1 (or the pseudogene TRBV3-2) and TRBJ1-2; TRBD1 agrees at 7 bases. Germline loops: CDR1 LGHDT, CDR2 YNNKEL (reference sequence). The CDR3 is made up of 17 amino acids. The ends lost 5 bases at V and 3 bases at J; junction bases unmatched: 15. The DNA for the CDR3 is TGTGCCAGCAGCGGGGTCAACCTGGGACAGCGCGACTATGGCTACACCTTC. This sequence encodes CASSGVNLGQRDYGYTF.

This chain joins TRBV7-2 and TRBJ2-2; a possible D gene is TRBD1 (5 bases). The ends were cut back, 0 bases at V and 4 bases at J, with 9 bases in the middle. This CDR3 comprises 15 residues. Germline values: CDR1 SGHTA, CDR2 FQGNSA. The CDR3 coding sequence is TGTGCCAGCAGCTTAGCAGGGGCGGTCACCGGGGAGCTGTTTTTT. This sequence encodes CASSLAGAVTGELFF.

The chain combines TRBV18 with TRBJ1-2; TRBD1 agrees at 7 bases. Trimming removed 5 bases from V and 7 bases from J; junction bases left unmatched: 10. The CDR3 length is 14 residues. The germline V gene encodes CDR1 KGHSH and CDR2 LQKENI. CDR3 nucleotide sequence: TGTGCCAGCTCAGCGGGACAGCTATGGTCTGGCTACACCTTC. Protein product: CASSAGQLWSGYTF. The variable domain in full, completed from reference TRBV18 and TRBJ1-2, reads NAGVMQNPRHLVRRRGQEARLRCSPMKGHSHVYWYRQLPEEGLKFMVYLQKENIIDESGMPKERFSAEFPKEGPSILRIQQVVRGDSAAYFCASSAGQLWSGYTFGSGTRLTVV.

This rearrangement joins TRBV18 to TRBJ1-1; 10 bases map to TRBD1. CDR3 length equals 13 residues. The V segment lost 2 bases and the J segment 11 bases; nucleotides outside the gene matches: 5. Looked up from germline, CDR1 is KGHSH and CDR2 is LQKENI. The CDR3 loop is CASSPLGQGFAFF. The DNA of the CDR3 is TGTGCCAGCTCACCATTGGGACAGGGGTTTGCTTTCTTT.

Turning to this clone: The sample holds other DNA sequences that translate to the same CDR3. CDR3 coding DNA: TGTGCCAGCAGCGCCAGGGGGGCGAATTCACCCCTCCACTTT. Amino acid sequence: CASSARGANSPLHF. The rearrangement joins TRBV9 to TRBJ1-6; 7 bases are shared with TRBD1. With 3 bases clipped from V and 7 bases from J, the junction kept 4 bases outside the gene matches. The CDR3 has 14 residues. Germline assignment: CDR1 SGDLS and CDR2 YYNGEE.

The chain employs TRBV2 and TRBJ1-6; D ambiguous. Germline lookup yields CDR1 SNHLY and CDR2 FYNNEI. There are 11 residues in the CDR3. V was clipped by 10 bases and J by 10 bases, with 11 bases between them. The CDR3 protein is CATTAYSPLHF. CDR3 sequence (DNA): TGTGCCACCACAGCATACTCACCCCTCCACTTT.

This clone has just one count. CDR3 protein: CASSLGLAGGPGREQYF. CDR3 DNA: TGTGCCAGCAGCTTGGGGCTAGCGGGAGGGCCAGGGCGCGAGCAGTACTTC. V usage is TRBV5-5 and J usage is TRBJ2-7; TRBD2 matches 12 bases. V lost 0 bases, J lost 6 bases, and 10 bases stayed unmatched. Germline lookup yields CDR1 SGHKS and CDR2 YYEKEE (reference sequence). The CDR3 contains 17 residues.

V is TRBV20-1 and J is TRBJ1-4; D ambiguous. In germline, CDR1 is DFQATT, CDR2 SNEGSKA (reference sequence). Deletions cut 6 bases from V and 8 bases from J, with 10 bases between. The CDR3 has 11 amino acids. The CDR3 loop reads CSAKRGEKLFF. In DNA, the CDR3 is TGCAGTGCAAAGAGAGGAGAAAAACTGTTTTTT.

The CDR3 protein is CASSGLGGEKLFF. The CDR3 DNA reads TGTGCCAGCTCAGGCCTCGGAGGGGAAAAACTGTTTTTT. This sequence joins TRBV18 and TRBJ1-4; D gene uncertain. V was trimmed by 5 bases and J by 8 bases, leaving 12 bases between them. The CDR3 is made up of 13 amino acids. Germline assignment: CDR1 KGHSH and CDR2 LQKENI.

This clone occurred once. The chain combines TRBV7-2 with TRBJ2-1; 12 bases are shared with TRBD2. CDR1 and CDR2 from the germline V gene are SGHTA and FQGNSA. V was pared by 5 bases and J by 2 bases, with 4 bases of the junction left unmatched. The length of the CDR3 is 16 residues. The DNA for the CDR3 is TGTGCCAGCAGCCCCCGACTAGCGGGGGCCTACAATGAGCAGTTCTTC. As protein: CASSPRLAGAYNEQFF.

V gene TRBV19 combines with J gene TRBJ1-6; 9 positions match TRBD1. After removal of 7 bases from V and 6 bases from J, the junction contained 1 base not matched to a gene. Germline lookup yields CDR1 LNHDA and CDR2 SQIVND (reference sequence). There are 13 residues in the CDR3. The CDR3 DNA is TGTGCCAGTACGACAGGGGGTAATTCACCCCTCCACTTT. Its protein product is CASTTGGNSPLHF.

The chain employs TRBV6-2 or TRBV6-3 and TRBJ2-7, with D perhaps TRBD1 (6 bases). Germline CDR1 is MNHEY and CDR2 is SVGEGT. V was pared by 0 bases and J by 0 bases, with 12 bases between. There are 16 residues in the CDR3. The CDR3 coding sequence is TGTGCCAGCAGTTACTCCCGGGACACGAGCTCCTACGAGCAGTACTTC. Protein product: CASSYSRDTSSYEQYF.

The CDR3 coding sequence is TGCGCCAGCAGACTACAGGGGTCCACAGATACGCAGTATTTT. Protein sequence: CASRLQGSTDTQYF. The chain combines TRBV5-1 with TRBJ2-3; 7 nucleotides match TRBD1. Trimming cost V 5 bases and J 2 bases; bases outside gene matches: 5. CDR3 length equals 14 residues. CDR1 SGHRS and CDR2 YFSETQ come from the germline V gene.